The 14 T cell receptor beta chains reported below all come from one sample, sequenced in a study of shared clonotypes between healthy human individuals. Only CD45RO-negative cells positively selected for CCR7 counted as naive CD8 cells, so terminally differentiated effector memory CD45RA+ cells were excluded. Some clones are missing from TCRdb's copy, which holds only in-frame ones; the method was immunoSEQ multiplex PCR. In the table there are 2 million to 2.5 million clones, approximately 94% of which are singletons. The sequencing input was naive CD8+ T cells from PBMCs. Receptors were obtained from a man younger than 35 in good health. Some clones in this sample may be carry-over from other donors' samples.

This chain uses TRBV7-9 with TRBJ1-2; D not resolved. This CDR3 spans 14 amino acids. V was cut by 5 bases and J by 4 bases, with 14 bases left in between. The germline V gene encodes CDR1 SEHNR and CDR2 FQNEAQ (reference sequence). The CDR3, as DNA: TGTGCCAGCAGCGGCGTGGGGAGAGGCTATGGCTACACCTTC. Translating it yields CASSGVGRGYGYTF.

CDR3 in amino acids: CASSPLGVAGIFTQYF. DNA of the CDR3: TGTGCCAGCAGTCCGCTCGGCGTAGCGGGTATTTTTACGCAGTATTTT. The chain combines TRBV27 with TRBJ2-3; TRBD2 matches at 7 bases. Unmatched junction bases numbered 16, after V lost 5 bases and J lost 8 bases. The germline V gene has CDR1 MNHEY and CDR2 SMNVEV (reference sequence). The CDR3 is 16 residues long.

The chain uses TRBV10-3 and TRBJ2-6; unclear D gene. This CDR3 has 12 amino acids. From germline, CDR1 is ENHRY and CDR2 SYGVKD. V was shortened by 1 base and J by 18 bases, with 13 bases between the two germline ends. CDR3 region: CAISELEFPETF. Here the CDR3 DNA reads TGTGCCATCAGTGAGTTGGAGTTCCCGGAGACTTTC.

The genes are TRBV28 and TRBJ2-7; 8 bases agree with TRBD1. Germline lookup yields CDR1 MDHEN and CDR2 SYDVKM. The trim removed 4 bases at V and 0 bases at J, leaving 2 bases unmatched. The CDR3 spans 14 residues. CDR3 loop: CASSYRGSSYEQYF. Here the CDR3 DNA reads TGTGCCAGCAGTTACAGGGGGAGCTCCTACGAGCAGTACTTC.

The genes are TRBV2 and TRBJ2-3; D is tentatively TRBD1 or TRBD2 (5 bases each). From germline, CDR1 is SNHLY and CDR2 FYNNEI. CDR3 size: 16 residues. V was pared by 3 bases and J by 4 bases, with 17 bases between. The CDR3 DNA is TGTGCCAGCAGTGACGAAAGGGGCGAGGGTGCAGATACGCAGTATTTT. It codes for CASSDERGEGADTQYF.

This chain uses TRBV30 with TRBJ1-1; D unresolved. Germline V gene sequence: CDR1 GTSNPN, CDR2 SVGIG (reference sequence). Trimming took 4 bases from V and 6 from J, leaving 12 bases between them. CDR3 length: 12 amino acids. Here the CDR3 reads CAWITGISEAFF. CDR3 nucleotide sequence: TGTGCCTGGATCACGGGGATCTCTGAAGCTTTCTTT. Complete variable domain (other parts from reference TRBV30 and TRBJ1-1): SQTIHQWPATLVQPVGSPLSLECTVEGTSNPNLYWYRQAAGRGLQLLFYSVGIGQISSEVPQNLSASRPQDRQFILSSKKLLLSDSGFYLCAWITGISEAFFGQGTRLTVV.

V and J are TRBV7-2 and TRBJ1-2; perhaps TRBD1 as D (5 bases). Trimming removed 3 bases from V and 8 bases from J, with 19 bases in between. The CDR3 length is 15 residues. The V gene's germline CDR1 is SGHTA and CDR2 FQGNSA. The CDR3 here is CASSFDITGIGGYTF. The CDR3 coding sequence is TGTGCCAGCAGCTTCGACATCACAGGTATAGGAGGCTACACCTTC. Full variable domain (missing parts from reference TRBV7-2 and TRBJ1-2): GAGVSQSPSNKVTEKGKDVELRCDPISGHTALYWYRQSLGQGLEFLIYFQGNSAPDKSGLPSDRFSAERTGGSVSTLTIQRTQQEDSAVYLCASSFDITGIGGYTFGSGTRLTVV.

Here the CDR3 reads CASSPSSGYTDTQYF. DNA of the CDR3: TGTGCCAGCAGCCCCTCTAGCGGGTACACAGATACGCAGTATTTT. V gene TRBV7-3 combines with J gene TRBJ2-3; 8 bases fit TRBD2. J gave up 2 bases and V 5 bases, and 6 bases lay outside the gene matches. CDR1 SGHTA and CDR2 FQGTGA come from the germline V gene. The CDR3 totals 15 residues. Full variable domain (outside the CDR3, taken from reference TRBV7-3 and TRBJ2-3): GAGVSQTPSNKVTEKGKYVELRCDPISGHTALYWYRQSLGQGPEFLIYFQGTGAADDSGLPNDRFFAVRPEGSVSTLKIQRTERGDSAVYLCASSPSSGYTDTQYFGPGTRLTVL.

This chain links TRBV28 with TRBJ2-3, with D possibly matching TRBD2 (6 bases). With 3 bases removed from V and 7 bases from J, the gap between germline ends came to 14 bases. This CDR3 comprises 14 residues. Germline V gene sequence: CDR1 MDHEN, CDR2 SYDVKM. CDR3 in DNA: TGTGCCAGCAGTTTGTGGGAGGCTGGCAATACGCAGTATTTT. Encoded protein: CASSLWEAGNTQYF.

CDR3 DNA: TGTGCCAGTAGTCCATCGACAGGGGCCGGTAACTATGGCTACACCTTC. Encoded protein: CASSPSTGAGNYGYTF. V gene TRBV19 combines with J gene TRBJ1-2; 8 positions agree with TRBD1. Per germline, CDR1 LNHDA and CDR2 SQIVND (reference sequence). The trim removed 5 bases at V and 1 base at J, leaving 9 bases unmatched. This CDR3 spans 16 amino acids.

The chain uses TRBV5-4 and TRBJ2-1, with D possibly matching TRBD1 (6 bases). CDR1 and CDR2 (germline): SGHNT, YYREEE (reference sequence). V was clipped by 8 bases and J by 5 bases, with 20 bases between them. CDR3 length: 15 residues. The CDR3 nucleotides read TGTGCCAGTTTTTTCAGGGGCGCTTACAACAATGAGCAGTTCTTC. Translated, it gives CASFFRGAYNNEQFF.

The V gene is TRBV27, the J gene TRBJ2-3; maybe TRBD1 (6 bases). V lost 3 bases to trimming and J lost 4 bases, with 11 bases between them. Germline assignment: CDR1 MNHEY and CDR2 SMNVEV (reference sequence). This CDR3 contains 14 residues. The CDR3 sequence: CASSFSRGPDTQYF. The DNA for the CDR3 is TGTGCCAGCAGTTTTTCCAGGGGTCCAGATACGCAGTATTTT.

V usage is TRBV2 and J usage is TRBJ1-5; 7 bases match TRBD1. CDR3 length equals 15 residues. Trimming removed 6 bases from V and 5 bases from J; junction bases left unmatched: 10. Germline V lookup: CDR1 SNHLY, CDR2 FYNNEI. CDR3 sequence: CASREPGQIHQPQHF. The CDR3, as DNA: TGTGCCAGCAGAGAACCGGGACAGATTCATCAGCCCCAGCATTTT.

The genes are TRBV6-6 and TRBJ2-7, with D maybe TRBD1 (5 bases). The CDR3 extends over 13 amino acids. V was pared by 8 bases and J by 0 bases, with 11 bases between. Germline V CDR1 and CDR2: MNHNY, SVGAGI (reference sequence). CDR3 coding DNA: TGTGCCAGCGCAGGGCCCCACTCCTACGAGCAGTACTTC. Protein product: CASAGPHSYEQYF.